The sequence of this T cell receptor beta chain was determined in a study of shared clonotypes between healthy human individuals. Study at large: CD4 naive and CD4 memory each took three plates per donor, while CD8 naive took two and CD8 memory one. Study outcomes and limitations: Larger richness was generally estimated for naive than memory subsets. A reduction in generation probabilities was seen for non-shared clonotypes relative to those shared by all four donors.

V dropped 4 bases and J dropped 5; count of bases not matched to a gene: 4. The CDR3 runs 14 residues. CDR1 and CDR2 from the germline V gene are SEHNR and FQNEAQ (reference sequence). This clone was seen a single time. Its antigen is unidentified. Cells designated naive CD8 were CD45RO-negative and were positively selected for CCR7, with terminally differentiated effector memory CD45RA+ cells excluded. Assay used: immunoSEQ multiplex PCR; TCRdb lists only in-frame clones, some missing. Of approximately 740,000 clones listed, around 92% are singletons. V and J are TRBV7-9 and TRBJ1-4, with 7 nucleotides matching TRBD1. Material for sequencing was naive CD8+ T cells sorted from blood. This receptor was obtained from a man younger than 40 in good health. The CDR3 loop is CASSSGTENEKLFF. In DNA, the CDR3 is TGTGCCAGCAGCTCCGGGACAGAAAATGAAAAACTGTTTTTT. The full variable domain, rest sourced from reference TRBV7-9 and TRBJ1-4, is DTGVSQNPRHKITKRGQNVTFRCDPISEHNRLYWYRQTLGQGPEFLTYFQNEAQLEKSRLLSDRFSAERPKGSFSTLEIQRTEQGDSAMYLCASSSGTENEKLFFGSGTQLSVL.